This passage covers 26 T cell receptor beta chains from one sample sequenced in a study of regulatory T cells in long-lasting Graves disease. Noted time point: newly diagnosed GD, antithyroid drugs for less than 3 months. After RNA was extracted from PBMCs, the TCR library was made from it. Sequencing libraries for TCR beta were prepared with iRepertoire HTBI primers and Arm-PCR of CDR3 regions. TCRdb analysed the multiplex PCR reads with MiXCR anew, one entry per CDR3 protein. The sample lists about 430,000 distinct CDR3 sequences; roughly 15% were seen once. The sample also formed part of further work on T cells in Graves' hyperthyroidism and ophthalmopathy.

This specimen was peripheral blood mononuclear cells (PBMCs), taken at new diagnosis, from a patient treated with antithyroid drugs. These receptors came from a woman aged 40-49 years with Graves disease.

Turning to this clonotype: A much bigger clone sits one base away, suggesting this may be a read error. The chain couples TRBV28 to TRBJ2-7, with D possibly matching TRBD2 (6 bases). Per the germline V gene, CDR1 is MDHEN and CDR2 is SYDVKM. CDR3 length: 14 residues. CDR3 in DNA: TGTGCCAGCAGTGGGACTTACGGCATTTACGAGCGGTACTTC. Translating it yields CASSGTYGIYERYF. The whole variable domain, remainder taken from reference TRBV28 and TRBJ2-7, is DVKVTQSSRYLVKRTGEKVFLECVQDMDHENMFWYRQDPGLGLRLIYFSYDVKMKEKGDIPEGYSVSREKKERFSLILESASTNQTSMYLCASSGTYGIYERYFGPGTRLTVT.

The CDR3, as DNA: TGTGCCAGCTCACCACCCGTACTAGCGGGGACCAGGAGCGGGGAGCTGTTTTTT. Protein product: CASSPPVLAGTRSGELFF. The gene calls are TRBV18 and TRBJ2-2; TRBD2 aligns across 10 bases. Germline V gene sequence: CDR1 KGHSH, CDR2 LQKENI. V dropped 0 bases and J dropped 7; count of bases not matched to a gene: 11. CDR3 length equals 18 residues.

The CDR3 sequence: CASSQNQGADGYTF. CDR3 DNA: TGCGCCAGCAGCCAGAACCAGGGGGCGGATGGCTACACCTTC. V usage is TRBV4-1 and J usage is TRBJ1-2; TRBD1 matches at 8 bases. Germline values: CDR1 MGHRA, CDR2 YSYEKL. CDR3 length equals 14 residues. V lost 3 bases and J lost 6; bases outside the gene matches: 6.

This clonotype was found many times. This rearrangement joins TRBV11-3 to TRBJ2-5; 10 bases match TRBD1. The germline CDR1 and CDR2 sequences are SGHNT and YENEEA. The CDR3 sequence is 17 residues long. The V segment lost 3 bases and the J segment 4 bases; nucleotides outside the gene matches: 11. The CDR3: CASSFRDRGPIGETQYF. As DNA, the CDR3 is TGTGCCAGCAGCTTCCGGGACAGGGGCCCCATCGGAGAGACCCAGTACTTC. The variable domain in full, with the rest retrieved from reference TRBV11-3 and TRBJ2-5, is EAGVVQSPRYKIIEKKQPVAFWCNPISGHNTLYWYLQNLGQGPELLIRYENEEAVDDSQLPKDRFSAERLKGVDSTLKIQPAELGDSAVYLCASSFRDRGPIGETQYFGPGTRLLVL.

The V call is TRBV19, the J call TRBJ2-6; possible D gene TRBD2, 5 bases. Trimming removed 6 bases at V and 1 base at J, with 19 bases between. The CDR3 is made up of 18 amino acids. The germline V gene has CDR1 LNHDA and CDR2 SQIVND (reference sequence). The CDR3 nucleotides read TGTGCCAGTAGGAGGGTGCAGATTCAGGCTTCTGGGGCCAACGTCCTGACTTTC. Its translation is CASRRVQIQASGANVLTF. The whole variable domain, filled in from reference TRBV19 and TRBJ2-6, reads DGGITQSPKYLFRKEGQNVTLSCEQNLNHDAMYWYRQDPGQGLRLIYYSQIVNDFQKGDIAEGYSVSREKKESFPLTVTSAQKNPTAFYLCASRRVQIQASGANVLTFGAGSRLTVL.

The gene calls are TRBV7-9 and TRBJ2-3, with 9 bases lining up with TRBD1. This CDR3 has 15 amino acids. The V gene end was trimmed by 5 bases and the J gene end by 7 bases; junction bases not matched to a gene: 10. The germline CDR1 and CDR2 sequences are SEHNR and FQNEAQ (reference sequence). The chain's CDR3 is CASSLRDREGYTQYF. The CDR3 nucleotides are TGTGCCAGCAGCCTCCGGGACAGGGAAGGTTATACGCAGTATTTT. Supplemented by reference TRBV7-9 and TRBJ2-3, the full variable domain reads DTGVSQNPRHKITKRGQNVTFRCDPISEHNRLYWYRQTLGQGPEFLTYFQNEAQLEKSRLLSDRFSAERPKGSFSTLEIQRTEQGDSAMYLCASSLRDREGYTQYFGPGTRLTVL.

This clonotype occurred many times. The rearrangement links TRBV9 to TRBJ1-4; no clear D gene. Germline assignment: CDR1 SGDLS and CDR2 YYNGEE. The CDR3 contains 14 residues. V shed 2 bases and J shed 4 bases, with 9 bases lying between them. The CDR3 coding sequence is TGTGCCAGCAGCGTTGAGGATGGTAATGAAAAACTGTTTTTT. It yields the protein CASSVEDGNEKLFF. Looking up the rest from reference TRBV9 and TRBJ1-4 gives the full variable domain: DSGVTQTPKHLITATGQRVTLRCSPRSGDLSVYWYQQSLDQGLQFLIQYYNGEERAKGNILERFSAQQFPDLHSELNLSSLELGDSALYFCASSVEDGNEKLFFGSGTQLSVL.

This clonotype was recorded once. This sequence joins TRBV12-3 or TRBV12-4 and TRBJ1-6, with TRBD1 as a possible D gene (6 bases). Between the trimmed V and J ends, which lost 6 bases and 9 bases, there was a span of 15 bases. The CDR3 is made up of 14 amino acids. CDR3 DNA: TGTGCCAGCAGCTCCCAGGGGCAGCTTTCACCCCTCCACTTT. This gives the protein CASSSQGQLSPLHF.

A remark on this clonotype: The conserved closing phenylalanine or tryptophan is absent in this CDR3, likely reflecting a read error. V and J are TRBV19 and TRBJ1-1, with D hard to call. This CDR3 comprises 11 residues. CDR1 and CDR2 from the germline V gene are LNHDA and SQIVND (reference sequence). V was cut by 8 bases and J by 9 bases, with 13 bases left in between. The chain's CDR3 is CASETGEKAFL. Here the CDR3 DNA reads TGTGCCAGTGAGACTGGAGAGAAAGCTTTCCTT.

This clonotype was counted only a few times. One end of the junction does not line up with germline, which may come from a read error. The gene calls are TRBV9 and TRBJ2-1; 9 nucleotides align to TRBD2. Germline V gene lookup returns CDR1 SGDLS and CDR2 YYNGEE. This CDR3 contains 16 residues. Here the CDR3 reads CTSSVEAAGGYNEQFF. As DNA, the CDR3 is TGTACCAGCAGCGTAGAGGCAGCGGGGGGCTACAATGAGCAGTTCTTC. The variable domain in full, with the rest retrieved from reference TRBV9 and TRBJ2-1, is DSGVTQTPKHLITATGQRVTLRCSPRSGDLSVYWYQQSLDQGLQFLIQYYNGEERAKGNILERFSAQQFPDLHSELNLSSLELGDSALYFCTSSVEAAGGYNEQFFGPGTRLTVL.

This clonotype was seen at least ten times. The chain carries TRBV25-1 and TRBJ2-3; TRBD2 is a possible D gene (6 bases). Trimming took 7 bases from V and 2 from J, leaving 22 bases between them. Germline CDR1 is MGHDK and CDR2 is SYGVNS. The CDR3 totals 17 residues. The CDR3: CASTPTSGRHFTDTQYF. CDR3 nucleotides: TGTGCCAGCACTCCCACAAGCGGGCGCCACTTCACAGATACGCAGTATTTT.

The chain recombines TRBV12-3 or TRBV12-4 with TRBJ2-2; the match to TRBD2 covers 7 bases. CDR3 length equals 14 residues. The trim removed 3 bases at V and 3 bases at J, leaving 1 base unmatched. The CDR3, as DNA: TGTGCCAGCAGTTTCGCGGGAGACACCGGGGAGCTGTTTTTT. It is translated as CASSFAGDTGELFF.

This clonotype was found many times. The junction shows a germline mismatch at one end, possibly a read error. The chain recombines TRBV5-1 with TRBJ2-7; a weak D match, TRBD2 (6 bases). CDR1 is SGHRS, CDR2 YFSETQ, per germline. The CDR3 sequence is 14 residues long. The CDR3 nucleotides read TGCGCCAGCAGTTTGGGACTCGATCTCTACGAGCAGTACTTC. The encoded protein is CASSLGLDLYEQYF.

The genes are TRBV7-2 and TRBJ2-7; tentative D call: TRBD2 (5 bases). Trimming took off 1 base at V and 2 bases at J, with 12 bases between the two ends. Per the germline V gene, CDR1 is SGHTA and CDR2 is FQGNSA. The CDR3 loop spans 15 amino acids. CDR3 DNA: TGTGCCAGCAGCTTAGTAAGCGGAACCGCCTACGAGCAGTACTTC. It is translated as CASSLVSGTAYEQYF.

This clonotype was picked up a small number of times. The rearrangement joins TRBV18 to TRBJ2-7, with 9 positions matching TRBD1. V shed 3 bases and J 5 bases; nucleotides not matched to a gene: 5. Germline V gene lookup returns CDR1 KGHSH and CDR2 LQKENI. The CDR3 runs to 14 residues. For the CDR3, the DNA is TGTGCCAGCTCACCCGACAGGGGGATAAACGAGCAGTACTTC. Its translation: CASSPDRGINEQYF.

This clonotype turned up a few times. The rearrangement joins TRBV5-1 to TRBJ2-2; a weak D match, TRBD2 (6 bases). Germline values: CDR1 SGHRS, CDR2 YFSETQ. Trimming pared 2 bases from V and 4 bases from J, leaving 15 bases between. The CDR3 has 16 amino acids. The DNA of the CDR3 is TGCGCCAGCAGCTTCCGGACGGGAGAAGTCACCGGGGAGCTGTTTTTT. Amino acid sequence: CASSFRTGEVTGELFF.

This clonotype has ten or more counts. V and J are TRBV12-3 or TRBV12-4 and TRBJ2-1; maybe TRBD2 (10 bases). The CDR3 spans 21 residues. The V and J ends lost 4 bases and 0 bases respectively, with 28 bases between them. Written as DNA, the CDR3 is TGTGCCAGCAGTTCAACAACAGGGGGCGGACTAGCGGAGAGCTCCTACAATGAGCAGTTCTTC. It codes for CASSSTTGGGLAESSYNEQFF.

The CDR3 DNA reads as TGTGCCAGCTCACCAACGGGCACAAACTATGGCTACACCTTC. Translating it yields CASSPTGTNYGYTF. The V and J genes are TRBV18 and TRBJ1-2, with unresolved D. In germline, CDR1 is KGHSH, CDR2 LQKENI. Trimming took 2 bases from V and 2 from J, leaving 9 bases between them. The CDR3 has 14 residues.

The V and J genes are TRBV5-1 and TRBJ2-7; D is uncertain. Germline V gives CDR1 SGHRS, CDR2 YFSETQ. The CDR3 has 13 amino acids. With 0 bases removed from V and 3 bases from J, the gap between germline ends came to 7 bases. This chain's CDR3 is CASSLASLYEQYF. CDR3 coding DNA: TGCGCCAGCAGCTTGGCCAGCCTCTACGAGCAGTACTTC.

This rearrangement joins TRBV5-6 to TRBJ2-7, with 8 nucleotides matching TRBD2. There are 16 residues in the CDR3. Losses at the gene ends were 5 bases for V and 5 bases for J; bases not matched to a gene: 15. Germline V lookup: CDR1 SGHDT, CDR2 YYEEEE. Written as DNA, the CDR3 is TGTGCCAGCAGTGTTGGCGGGAGGTCCCCCGGGGACGAGCAGTACTTC. Its protein product is CASSVGGRSPGDEQYF.

This clonotype was seen ten or more times. V and J are TRBV6-5 and TRBJ2-2; no clear D. Trimming removed 2 bases from V and 1 base from J, with 11 bases in between. Germline lookup yields CDR1 MNHEY and CDR2 SVGAGI. The CDR3 is made up of 16 amino acids. The CDR3, as DNA: TGTGCCAGCAGTTACGACGTGACACGGAACACCGGGGAGCTGTTTTTT. Its translation is CASSYDVTRNTGELFF.

J is TRBJ2-7 and V is TRBV28, with D unclear. The germline gives CDR1 MDHEN, CDR2 SYDVKM. V gave up 6 bases and J gave up 4 bases, with 25 bases separating them. The length of the CDR3 is 17 residues. The CDR3 DNA reads as TGTGCCAGCAGCGTCATACCAGGACCTCCCATTCTTTACGAGCAGTACTTC. Protein: CASSVIPGPPILYEQYF.

The J gene is TRBJ2-7, the V gene TRBV6-2 or TRBV6-3, with a tentative D call TRBD1 (6 bases). There are 15 residues in the CDR3. Germline CDR1 MNHEY, CDR2 SVGEGT. V dropped 6 bases and J dropped 7 bases, with 22 bases sitting between them. The CDR3 sequence is CASSTYRDGVGEQYF. CDR3 bases: TGTGCCAGCAGCACATACAGGGACGGGGTTGGGGAGCAGTACTTC.

In its sample, this clonotype was seen many times. The rearrangement links TRBV7-2 to TRBJ2-5; D perhaps matches TRBD2 (6 bases). This CDR3 has 15 amino acids. Germline-derived CDR1 and CDR2 are SGHTA and FQGNSA. V gave up 4 bases and J gave up 5 bases, with 17 bases separating them. In DNA, the CDR3 is TGTGCCAGCAGCTCCCCGATCAGCCGGGGGGAGACCCAGTACTTC. Protein sequence: CASSSPISRGETQYF.

This clonotype was counted ten times or more. This chain joins TRBV30 and TRBJ2-5; tentatively, D is TRBD1 (5 bases). This CDR3 has 14 residues. Trimming took 0 bases from V and 5 from J, leaving 13 bases between them. Germline CDR1 and CDR2: GTSNPN and SVGIG (reference sequence). The CDR3 nucleotides are TGTGCCTGGAGTGTACGGGCAGGGCTGGAGACCCAGTACTTC. Translation gives CAWSVRAGLETQYF.

The CDR3 DNA reads TGTGCCAGCAGCCAATGGGGGGGACAGAACGGGGAGCTGTTTTTT. Amino acid sequence: CASSQWGGQNGELFF. The genes are TRBV4-2 and TRBJ2-2; D could derive from TRBD1 or TRBD2 (7 bases each). The germline V gene encodes CDR1 LGHNA and CDR2 YNFKEQ. CDR3 size: 15 residues. V was trimmed by 2 bases and J by 7 bases, leaving 14 bases between them.